The source of this T cell receptor (beta chain) is a study of resident and recirculating memory T cells in vitiligo. CDR1 and CDR2 (germline): MNHNS, SASEGT. J gave up 0 bases and V 5 bases, and 4 bases lay outside the gene matches. The CDR3 totals 15 residues. Only in-frame clones appear in the TCRdb table, and some are missing; sequencing was by immunoSEQ multiplex PCR. In the table there are about 76,000 clones, about 91% of which are singletons. No patient showed confetti depigmentation, a clinical sign of active disease. The sequencing sample was made of blood. The J gene is TRBJ2-7, the V gene TRBV6-1, with 10 bases fitting TRBD1. The receptor's source is a male donor with vitiligo. CDR3 protein: CASSPGQGSSYEQYF. CDR3 coding DNA: TGTGCCAGCAGTCCGGGACAGGGGAGCTCCTACGAGCAGTACTTC.